The clone carrying this T cell receptor beta chain showed up just once. The antigen is not known. The V and J ends lost 1 base and 5 bases respectively, with 12 bases between them. The CDR3 length is 14 residues. CDR1 is SEHNR and CDR2 is FQNEAQ in the germline V gene (reference sequence). This sample stems from a study of cytomegalovirus exposure and HLA in healthy donors. Regarding the study as a whole: Rare TCR sequences predominated, though certain public TCRs were found in many donors. The study assumed roughly uniform donor sequencing depth for presence/absence analyses.

The PCR was carried out with 60 Vbeta primers and 13 Jbeta primers. Original methodology: Later analysis identified tens of millions of unique TCR beta chains, 10 million to 12 million shared. Clones were read by immunoSEQ multiplex PCR, and TCRdb kept only the in-frame ones, dropping some. The V and J calls and clone size were taken over from that table, and D and trimming were inferred from the DNA. The table shows more than 130,000 clones, with approximately 80% occurring only once. Source material: PBMCs. This sequence was found in a male donor in good health and CMV-seronegative. The gene calls are TRBV7-9 and TRBJ2-7; a weak D match, TRBD1 (6 bases). The DNA for the CDR3 is TGTGCCAGCAGCTTAGGGCAGGGGAGCGACGAGCAGTACTTC. It encodes CASSLGQGSDEQYF.